This record covers a single T cell receptor (beta chain). The same CDR3 arises from other DNA sequences in this sample as well. The table came from immunoSEQ multiplex PCR; TCRdb's copy has only in-frame clones and leaves some out. Among about 2.3 million clones listed, more than 85% were seen once. This CDR3 has 13 amino acids. Per the germline V gene, CDR1 is SGHNT and CDR2 is YENEEA. Trimming pared 3 bases from V and 3 bases from J, leaving 6 bases between. The source of the sample is a study of shared clonotypes between healthy human individuals. Nashville, Tennessee was home to all donors, who were Caucasian adults. CD4+ cells underwent separation, giving CD45RA+ naive and CD45RA-negative memory subsets.

The rearrangement joins TRBV11-3 to TRBJ2-1, with D possibly being TRBD2 (5 bases). The clonotype originates from a man younger than 35 in good health. Some clones in this sample may be carry-over from other donors' samples. Sequencing was carried out using naive CD4+ T cells from PBMCs. Subset: CD45RA+ positively selected. This CDR3 reads CASSLGVYNEQFF. The CDR3 DNA is TGTGCCAGCAGCTTGGGAGTCTACAATGAGCAGTTCTTC.